This T cell receptor beta chain was recorded in a study of blood T cells in healthy people across ages (dated by TCRdb to the mid-2010s). Describing the broader study: In model experiments, roughly one uniquely barcoded TCR beta cDNA molecule per two T cells was captured by template switching. To avoid experimental bias, donors of different ages were randomly spread across the sequencing lanes. Two additional independent replicas of 1 million unique cDNA reads from the same blood draw were analyzed for two donors (one aged 18 to 30 and one aged 80 or older). Using deep sequencing normalized with unique cDNA molecular identifiers, the study measured how TCR beta repertoire diversity changes with age. The donors were divided into four age groups: young (average around 17 years), middle-aged (approximately 39), aged (roughly 66) and long-lived (about 80).

Library prep was done by 5' RACE. The run used an Illumina HiSeq 2500. A second roughly 6 to 12 cycle PCR used a sample-barcoded 5' primer and a J-beta primer mix. A template-switch 5' adaptor carrying 12 random nucleotides introduced a unique molecular identifier onto each TCR beta cDNA molecule. Each sample yielded at least 2.5 million CDR3-containing paired-end reads. All of the RNA was converted into first-strand cDNA using the Mint cDNA synthesis kit, with a TRBC-specific oligonucleotide serving as the primer. Following uracil-DNA glycosylase treatment, a first 18-cycle PCR with universal primers M1SS and BC2_uni_R was performed on all cDNA. The study's processing was this. Each sample was normalized by randomly selecting 1 million high-quality reads, each carrying a distinct molecular identifier. Reads sharing molecular identifiers were discarded rather than binned into consensus sequences. MiTCR, run with a Q25 quality threshold and the strictest error-elimination algorithm, handled CDR3 identification, clonotype clustering and error correction. A nonparametric unseen species model with Euler transformation was used to estimate a lower bound on total TCR beta diversity. TCRdb reanalyzed the raw reads on its own, using fastp at Q25 for trimming and MiXCR for clone calling, and kept in-frame beta chains. For every CDR3 protein sequence, its rows merge into one entry that carries the most common genes and DNA. It is TCRdb's table, rather than the study itself, that gives the V and J calls and clone size. This sample is represented by roughly 1.4 million distinct CDR3 sequences; around 59% of them were singletons. The top ten constitute over 5.5% of the sample.

This clonotype came up a few times. Its recognized antigen is unknown. It has no much larger one-base neighbor in the sample; base qualities were not kept. Looking up the germline V gene (reference sequence) yields CDR1 MNHEY and CDR2 SMNVEV. There are 15 amino acids in the CDR3, from cysteine to phenylalanine inclusive. CDR3 DNA only is kept here, 45 bases in frame from base 1. Deletion took 6 bases off V and 0 bases off J, with a span of 11 bases between the germline ends. The study at large found these results: Because the CMV infection status of the donors was unknown, age-related changes in expanded clonotypes may potentially have been confounded. Observed TCR beta diversity per million T cells fell roughly linearly with age, and a significant reduction was already apparent by age around 36. Bulk unsorted PBMC profiling prevented conclusive comparison of naive and antigen-experienced compartments. Compared with the aged group, more naive CD4+ T cells, fewer expanded clones and increased TCR diversity were shown by the long-lived group, suggesting age selection. Total diversity estimates from one million sequenced T cells were considered lower bounds and underestimates. The percentage of naive T cells measured by flow cytometry correlated strongly with observed TCR beta diversity.

The donors were a few dozen Caucasian individuals from Russia, aged roughly 6 to 90 years, who were systemically healthy. Approximately 11 milliliters of peripheral blood were drawn from each donor into EDTA-treated Vacutainer tubes. Ficoll-Paque density-gradient centrifugation was used to isolate PBMCs, with at least 7 million obtained per sample. Trizol reagent was used to extract total RNA from the PBMCs, yielding at least 6 micrograms per sample. The percentages of naive CD45RAhigh/CD27high T cells were determined by flow cytometry on a PBMC aliquot from every donor. The clonotype comes from a man between 18 and 29 years old in good health. The chain was built from TRBV27 and TRBJ1-4; the D gene cannot be named for sure. The sample consisted of blood. The nucleotide sequence is TGTGCCAGCAGCCAACAGCTTGCAACTAATGAAAAACTGTTTTTT. It codes for CASSQQLATNEKLFF.